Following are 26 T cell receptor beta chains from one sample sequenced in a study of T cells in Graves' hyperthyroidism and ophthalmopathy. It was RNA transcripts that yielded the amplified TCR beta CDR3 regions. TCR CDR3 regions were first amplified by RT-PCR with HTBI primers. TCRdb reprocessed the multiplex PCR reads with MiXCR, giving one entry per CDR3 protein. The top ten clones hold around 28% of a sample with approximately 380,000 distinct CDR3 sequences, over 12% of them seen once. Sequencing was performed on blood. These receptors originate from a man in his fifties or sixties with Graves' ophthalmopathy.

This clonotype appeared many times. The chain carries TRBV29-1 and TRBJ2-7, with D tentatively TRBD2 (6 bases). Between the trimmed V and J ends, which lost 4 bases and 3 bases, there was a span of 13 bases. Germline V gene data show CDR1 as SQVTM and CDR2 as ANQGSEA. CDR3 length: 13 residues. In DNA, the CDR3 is TGCAGCGTTGGCCATGGGGGGAACTACGAGCAGTACTTC. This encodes CSVGHGGNYEQYF.

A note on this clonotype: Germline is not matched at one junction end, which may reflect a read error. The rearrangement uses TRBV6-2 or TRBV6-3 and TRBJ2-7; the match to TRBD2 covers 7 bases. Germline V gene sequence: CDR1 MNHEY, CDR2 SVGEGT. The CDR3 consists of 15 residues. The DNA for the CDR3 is TGTGCCAGCAGTTACTCGTCTGGCGGGAGCTACAAGCAGTACTTC. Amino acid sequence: CASSYSSGGSYKQYF.

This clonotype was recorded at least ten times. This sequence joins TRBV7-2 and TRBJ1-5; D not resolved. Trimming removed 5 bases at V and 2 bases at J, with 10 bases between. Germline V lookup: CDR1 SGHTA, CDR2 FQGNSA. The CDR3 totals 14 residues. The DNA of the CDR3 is TGTGCCAGCAGCGTCGCCGGGGGCAATCAGCCCCAGCATTTT. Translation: CASSVAGGNQPQHF.

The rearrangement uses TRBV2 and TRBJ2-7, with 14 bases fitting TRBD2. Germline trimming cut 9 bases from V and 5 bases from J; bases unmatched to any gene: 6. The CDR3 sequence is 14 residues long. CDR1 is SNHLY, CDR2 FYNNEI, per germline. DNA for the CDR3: TGTGCCAGAACGGGACTAGCGGGAGTAGACGAGCAGTACTTC. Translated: CARTGLAGVDEQYF.

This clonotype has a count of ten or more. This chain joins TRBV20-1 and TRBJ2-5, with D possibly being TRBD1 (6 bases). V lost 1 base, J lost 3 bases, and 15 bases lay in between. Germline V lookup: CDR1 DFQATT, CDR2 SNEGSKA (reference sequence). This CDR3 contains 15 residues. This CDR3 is CSARAPGTTKETQYF. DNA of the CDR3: TGCAGTGCTAGAGCTCCCGGGACAACTAAAGAGACCCAGTACTTC.

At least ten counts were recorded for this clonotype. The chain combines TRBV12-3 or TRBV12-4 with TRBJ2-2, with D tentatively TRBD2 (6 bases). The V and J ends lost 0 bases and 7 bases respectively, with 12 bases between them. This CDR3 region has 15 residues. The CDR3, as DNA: TGTGCCAGCAGTTTAGCGGGAGGTAGATACGGGGAGCTGTTTTTT. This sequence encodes CASSLAGGRYGELFF.

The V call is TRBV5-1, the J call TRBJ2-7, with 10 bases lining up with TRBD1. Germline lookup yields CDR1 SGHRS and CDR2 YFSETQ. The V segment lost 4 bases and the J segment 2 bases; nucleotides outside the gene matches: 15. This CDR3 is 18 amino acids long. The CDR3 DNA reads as TGCGCCAGCAGCCACCCGGGACAGGGGAACTCTGCGGCCTACGAGCAGTACTTC. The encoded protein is CASSHPGQGNSAAYEQYF.

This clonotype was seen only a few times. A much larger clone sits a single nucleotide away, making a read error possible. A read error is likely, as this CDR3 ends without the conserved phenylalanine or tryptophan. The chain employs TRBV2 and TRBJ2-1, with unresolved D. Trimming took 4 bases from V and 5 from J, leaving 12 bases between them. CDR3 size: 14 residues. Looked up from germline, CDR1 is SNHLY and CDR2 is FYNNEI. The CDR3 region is CASSAVRVNNEQFL. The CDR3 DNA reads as TGTGCCAGCAGTGCAGTTAGAGTAAACAATGAGCAGTTCCTC.

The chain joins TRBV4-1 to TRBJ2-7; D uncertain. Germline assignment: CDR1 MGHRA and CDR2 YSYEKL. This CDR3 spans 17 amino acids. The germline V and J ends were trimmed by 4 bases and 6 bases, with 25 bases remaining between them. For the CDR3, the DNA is TGCGCCAGCAGCCGGCGTTCTTTCCTAGTCGATGCTAGCGAGCAGTACTTC. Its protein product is CASSRRSFLVDASEQYF.

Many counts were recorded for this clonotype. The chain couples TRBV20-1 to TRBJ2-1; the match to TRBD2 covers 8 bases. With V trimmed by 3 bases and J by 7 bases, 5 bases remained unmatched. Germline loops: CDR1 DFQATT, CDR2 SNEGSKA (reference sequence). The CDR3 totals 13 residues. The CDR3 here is CSASRGRRNEQFF. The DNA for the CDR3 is TGCAGTGCTAGCCGCGGGAGGAGGAATGAGCAGTTCTTC.

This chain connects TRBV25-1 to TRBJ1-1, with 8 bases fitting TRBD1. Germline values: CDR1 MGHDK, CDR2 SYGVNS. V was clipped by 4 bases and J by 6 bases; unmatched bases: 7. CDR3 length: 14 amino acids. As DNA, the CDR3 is TGTGCCAGCAGTGCCCCAGGGGGCGAAGCTGAAGCTTTCTTT. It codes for CASSAPGGEAEAFF.

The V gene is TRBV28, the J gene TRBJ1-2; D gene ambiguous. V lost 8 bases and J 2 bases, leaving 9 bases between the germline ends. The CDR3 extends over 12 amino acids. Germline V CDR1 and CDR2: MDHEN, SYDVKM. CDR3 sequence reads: CASGSRNYGYTF. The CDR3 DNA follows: TGTGCCAGCGGTTCCAGAAACTATGGCTACACCTTC.

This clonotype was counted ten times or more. The CDR3 spells CASSPGASGANVLTF. The CDR3 DNA is TGTGCCAGCAGCCCTGGAGCCTCTGGGGCCAACGTCCTGACTTTC. The chain uses TRBV27 and TRBJ2-6, with D unresolved. V was trimmed by 6 bases and J by 0 bases, leaving 9 bases between them. The germline V gene encodes CDR1 MNHEY and CDR2 SMNVEV (reference sequence). This CDR3 comprises 15 residues.

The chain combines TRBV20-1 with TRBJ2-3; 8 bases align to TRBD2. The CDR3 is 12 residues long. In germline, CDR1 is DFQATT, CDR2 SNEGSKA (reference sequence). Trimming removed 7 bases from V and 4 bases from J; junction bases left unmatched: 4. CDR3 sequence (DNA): TGCAGTGGACGGGGGGGCGCAGATACGCAGTATTTT. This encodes CSGRGGADTQYF.

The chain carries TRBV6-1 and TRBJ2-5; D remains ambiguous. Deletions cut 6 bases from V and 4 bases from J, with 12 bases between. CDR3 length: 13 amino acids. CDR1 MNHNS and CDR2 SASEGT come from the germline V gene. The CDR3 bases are TGTGCCAGCAGCAGATCTTGGGGAGAGACCCAGTACTTC. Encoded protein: CASSRSWGETQYF.

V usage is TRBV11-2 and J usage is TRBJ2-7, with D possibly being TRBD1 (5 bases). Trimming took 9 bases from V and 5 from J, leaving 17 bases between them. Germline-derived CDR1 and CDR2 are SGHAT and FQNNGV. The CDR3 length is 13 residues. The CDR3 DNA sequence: TGTGCCAGTAGGACCCTGACAGACGACGAGCAGTACTTC. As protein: CASRTLTDDEQYF.

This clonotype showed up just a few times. As DNA, the CDR3 is TGCGCCAGCAGCCAAGTTATCGCTGGGGCCAACGTCCTGACTTTC. Amino acid sequence: CASSQVIAGANVLTF. The chain employs TRBV4-1 and TRBJ2-6; D not resolved. Germline CDR1 is MGHRA and CDR2 is YSYEKL. V was trimmed by 1 base and J by 2 bases, leaving 6 bases between them. This CDR3 is 15 amino acids long.

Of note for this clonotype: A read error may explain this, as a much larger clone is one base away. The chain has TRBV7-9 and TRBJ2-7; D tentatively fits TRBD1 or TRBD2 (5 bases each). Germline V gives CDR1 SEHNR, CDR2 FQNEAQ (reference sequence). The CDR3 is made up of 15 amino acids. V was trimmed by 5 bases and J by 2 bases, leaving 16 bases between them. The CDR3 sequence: CASSRPTGDPYEQYF. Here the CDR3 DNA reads TGTGCCAGCAGCCGTCCGACTGGGGACCCCTACGAGCAGTACTTC.

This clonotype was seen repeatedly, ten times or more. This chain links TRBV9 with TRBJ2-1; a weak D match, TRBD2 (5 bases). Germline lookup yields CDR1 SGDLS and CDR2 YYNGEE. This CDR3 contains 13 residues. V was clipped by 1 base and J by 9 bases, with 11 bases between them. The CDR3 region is CASSVPGLGEQFF. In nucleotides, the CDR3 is TGTGCCAGCAGCGTACCGGGATTGGGTGAGCAGTTCTTC.

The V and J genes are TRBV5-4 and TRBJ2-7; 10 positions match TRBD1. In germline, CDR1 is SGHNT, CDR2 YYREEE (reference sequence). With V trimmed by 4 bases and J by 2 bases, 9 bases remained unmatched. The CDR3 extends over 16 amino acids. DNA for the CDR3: TGTGCCAGCAGCCCAACAGCCGGGACAGGGGCCTACGAGCAGTACTTC. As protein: CASSPTAGTGAYEQYF.

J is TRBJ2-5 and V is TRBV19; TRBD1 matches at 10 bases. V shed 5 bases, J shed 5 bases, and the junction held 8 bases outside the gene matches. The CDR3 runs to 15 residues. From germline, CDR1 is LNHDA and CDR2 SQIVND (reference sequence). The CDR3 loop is CASSDRDRGFETQYF. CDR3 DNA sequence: TGTGCCAGTAGTGACCGGGACAGGGGTTTCGAGACCCAGTACTTC.

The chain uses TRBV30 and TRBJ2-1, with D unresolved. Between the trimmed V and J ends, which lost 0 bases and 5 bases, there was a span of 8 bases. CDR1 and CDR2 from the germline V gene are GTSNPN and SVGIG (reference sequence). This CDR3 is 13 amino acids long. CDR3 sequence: CAWSVGSNNEQFF. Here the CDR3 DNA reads TGTGCCTGGAGTGTTGGTTCTAACAATGAGCAGTTCTTC.

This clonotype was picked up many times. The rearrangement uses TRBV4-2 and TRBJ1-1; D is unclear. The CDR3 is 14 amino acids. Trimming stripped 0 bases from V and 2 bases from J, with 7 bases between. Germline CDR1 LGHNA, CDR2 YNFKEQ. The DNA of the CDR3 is TGTGCCAGCAGCCAAGAAGCAGCCAACACTGAAGCTTTCTTT. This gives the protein CASSQEAANTEAFF.

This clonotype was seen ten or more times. CDR3 sequence: CASSQMLSGYTF. CDR3 sequence (DNA): TGTGCCAGCAGCCAAATGCTATCCGGCTACACCTTC. V and J are TRBV3-1 and TRBJ1-2, with D unclear. Germline CDR1 LGHDT, CDR2 YNNKEL (reference sequence). The CDR3 sequence is 12 residues long. Trimming took off 2 bases at V and 8 bases at J, with 9 bases between the two ends.

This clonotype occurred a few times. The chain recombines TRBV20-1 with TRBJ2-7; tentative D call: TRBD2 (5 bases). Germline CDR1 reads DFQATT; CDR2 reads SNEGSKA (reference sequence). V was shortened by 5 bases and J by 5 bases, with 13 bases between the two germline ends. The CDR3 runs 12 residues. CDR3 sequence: CSAPRTVHEQYF. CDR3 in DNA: TGCAGTGCTCCCCGGACTGTCCACGAGCAGTACTTC.

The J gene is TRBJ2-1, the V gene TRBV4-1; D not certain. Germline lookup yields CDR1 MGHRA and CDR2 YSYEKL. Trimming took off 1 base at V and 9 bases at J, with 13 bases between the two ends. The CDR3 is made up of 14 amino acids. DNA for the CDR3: TGCGCCAGCAGCCAAGGGGGTCCTAGGATTGAGCAGTTCTTC. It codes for CASSQGGPRIEQFF.